These 30 T cell receptor beta chains were sequenced from one sample in a study of cytomegalovirus exposure and HLA in healthy donors. The PCR used 60 Vbeta and 13 Jbeta primers. Only in-frame clones appear in the TCRdb table, and some are missing; sequencing was by immunoSEQ multiplex PCR. This table has roughly 100,000 clones, 73% appearing once. Sequenced input: PBMCs. The source is a man aged 40-49 years in good health and CMV-seronegative.

This chain connects TRBV11-2 to TRBJ1-1; the D is unclear. The CDR3 length is 14 residues. The germline V and J ends were trimmed by 5 bases and 4 bases, with 14 bases remaining between them. Germline values: CDR1 SGHAT, CDR2 FQNNGV. The CDR3 sequence: CASSIDRGFTEAFF. The CDR3 DNA follows: TGTGCCAGCAGCATCGATCGGGGTTTCACTGAAGCTTTCTTT. The variable domain in full, with the rest retrieved from reference TRBV11-2 and TRBJ1-1, is EAGVAQSPRYKIIEKRQSVAFWCNPISGHATLYWYQQILGQGPKLLIQFQNNGVVDDSQLPKDRFSAERLKGVDSTLKIQPAKLEDSAVYLCASSIDRGFTEAFFGQGTRLTVV.

This chain uses TRBV6-6 with TRBJ1-2, with 8 positions matching TRBD1. Trimming cost V 5 bases and J 5 bases; bases outside gene matches: 13. Germline V gene lookup returns CDR1 MNHNY and CDR2 SVGAGI (reference sequence). The CDR3 is made up of 16 amino acids. The CDR3 sequence is CASSPLTGQGRYGYTF. For the CDR3, the DNA is TGTGCCAGCAGTCCCCTCACCGGACAGGGACGTTATGGCTACACCTTC.

V usage is TRBV10-3 and J usage is TRBJ2-7, with D perhaps TRBD1 (5 bases). Trimming shortened V by 2 bases and J by 3 bases, and 14 bases separated the two germline ends. Germline CDR1 reads ENHRY; CDR2 reads SYGVKD. The CDR3 has 15 residues. The CDR3 protein is CAISESTGSYYEQYF. The DNA of the CDR3 is TGTGCCATCAGTGAGAGTACAGGTTCCTACTACGAGCAGTACTTC.

V usage is TRBV11-2 and J usage is TRBJ2-5; D is unresolved. Trimming left V 2 bases short and J 0 bases short, with 4 bases between. There are 13 residues in the CDR3. Looked up from germline, CDR1 is SGHAT and CDR2 is FQNNGV. The CDR3 loop reads CASSLQYQETQYF. CDR3 in DNA: TGTGCCAGCAGCTTACAGTACCAAGAGACCCAGTACTTC.

V and J are TRBV19 and TRBJ2-2; weak D call: TRBD1 (5 bases). The ends were cut back, 5 bases at V and 5 bases at J, with 6 bases in the middle. Germline CDR1 reads LNHDA; CDR2 reads SQIVND (reference sequence). The CDR3 extends over 12 amino acids. The CDR3 here is CASSWTTGELFF. The CDR3 DNA follows: TGTGCCAGTAGTTGGACAACCGGGGAGCTGTTTTTT.

The chain joins TRBV4-1 to TRBJ1-4; a weak D match, TRBD1 (5 bases). This CDR3 has 15 residues. Germline-derived CDR1 and CDR2 are MGHRA and YSYEKL. V shed 4 bases and J shed 6 bases, with 15 bases lying between them. CDR3 amino acids: CASSPSGTEDEKLFF. CDR3 sequence (DNA): TGCGCCAGCAGCCCAAGCGGGACGGAGGATGAAAAACTGTTTTTT.

The DNA for the CDR3 is TGTGCCAGCAGCGTAGACTCGGGAAGCCAAGAGACCCAGTACTTC. This encodes CASSVDSGSQETQYF. The chain couples TRBV9 to TRBJ2-5; D is possibly TRBD2 (5 bases). CDR1 is SGDLS, CDR2 YYNGEE, per germline. Between the trimmed V and J ends, which lost 0 bases and 1 base, there was a span of 10 bases. This CDR3 has 15 amino acids.

The chain combines TRBV25-1 with TRBJ1-2; D gene ambiguous. Trimming pared 1 base from V and 2 bases from J, leaving 8 bases between. Looked up from germline, CDR1 is MGHDK and CDR2 is SYGVNS. The CDR3 runs to 14 residues. The CDR3 loop reads CASSEWSGNYGYTF. Written as DNA, the CDR3 is TGTGCCAGCAGTGAATGGTCGGGAAACTATGGCTACACCTTC.

This clone was counted once. CDR3 residues: CASSFGTSGAQETQYF. CDR3 nucleotide sequence: TGCGCCAGCAGCTTCGGGACTAGCGGGGCCCAAGAGACCCAGTACTTC. The V call is TRBV5-1, the J call TRBJ2-5; TRBD2 matches at 13 bases. V trimming: 2 bases; J trimming: 1 base; junction bases outside the gene matches: 2. CDR1 and CDR2 from the germline V gene are SGHRS and YFSETQ. This CDR3 is 16 amino acids long. Together with reference TRBV5-1 and TRBJ2-5, the CDR3 gives the full variable domain: KAGVTQTPRYLIKTRGQQVTLSCSPISGHRSVSWYQQTPGQGLQFLFEYFSETQRNKGNFPGRFSGRQFSNSRSEMNVSTLELGDSALYLCASSFGTSGAQETQYFGPGTRLLVL.

The CDR3: CASGLAPLAAYPLDEQFF. DNA of the CDR3: TGTGCTAGTGGTTTGGCTCCCCTGGCGGCGTACCCATTGGATGAGCAGTTCTTC. The chain uses TRBV12-5 and TRBJ2-1; D gene ambiguous. V was shortened by 1 base and J by 8 bases, with 24 bases between the two germline ends. The germline V gene encodes CDR1 LGHNT and CDR2 FRNRAP. The CDR3 totals 18 residues.

The CDR3 sequence: CASSLASSGGHEQYF. The CDR3 region has the DNA TGTGCCAGCAGTTTAGCGAGTAGCGGGGGGCACGAGCAGTACTTC. The V and J genes are TRBV28 and TRBJ2-7, with 10 positions matching TRBD2. The V segment lost 2 bases and the J segment 5 bases; nucleotides outside the gene matches: 6. There are 15 residues in the CDR3. Germline CDR1 is MDHEN and CDR2 is SYDVKM. The full variable domain, in which reference TRBV28 and TRBJ2-7 provide the parts outside the CDR3, is DVKVTQSSRYLVKRTGEKVFLECVQDMDHENMFWYRQDPGLGLRLIYFSYDVKMKEKGDIPEGYSVSREKKERFSLILESASTNQTSMYLCASSLASSGGHEQYFGPGTRLTVT.

The rearrangement links TRBV5-8 to TRBJ2-5, with D perhaps matching TRBD1 (6 bases). V was trimmed by 6 bases and J by 2 bases, leaving 17 bases between them. The CDR3 length is 15 residues. Germline V gene lookup returns CDR1 SGHTS and CDR2 YDEGEE. The chain's CDR3 is CASTSQQGVQETQYF. CDR3 DNA: TGTGCCAGCACCAGCCAACAGGGAGTACAAGAGACCCAGTACTTC.

In this sample, this clone turned up a few times. The chain joins TRBV7-9 to TRBJ2-2; 9 nucleotides line up with TRBD2. The CDR3 has 12 amino acids. CDR1 is SEHNR and CDR2 is FQNEAQ in the germline V gene (reference sequence). J lost 13 bases, V lost 7 bases, and 7 bases had no gene match. CDR3 nucleotides: TGTGCCAGCATCCGGGGGACTAGCCTGCTGTTTTTT. Amino acids: CASIRGTSLLFF.

V is TRBV4-1 and J is TRBJ2-1; 9 bases line up with TRBD1. The V and J ends lost 4 bases and 5 bases, in that order; junction bases with no gene match: 12. The length of the CDR3 is 17 residues. Germline V CDR1 and CDR2: MGHRA, YSYEKL. The CDR3 here is CASSRNRGQGQNNEQFF. Written as DNA, the CDR3 is TGCGCCAGCAGCCGAAACCGGGGACAGGGCCAGAACAATGAGCAGTTCTTC.

The rearrangement links TRBV30 to TRBJ1-6, with TRBD1 matching 7 bases. In germline, CDR1 is GTSNPN, CDR2 SVGIG (reference sequence). The CDR3 runs to 15 residues. V dropped 8 bases and J dropped 3; count of bases not matched to a gene: 10. CDR3 protein: CAGRGSSYYNSPLHF. CDR3 nucleotide sequence: TGTGCCGGCAGGGGGAGCAGCTACTATAATTCACCCCTCCACTTT.

The chain uses TRBV6-1 and TRBJ1-4; D is ambiguous. Germline lookup yields CDR1 MNHNS and CDR2 SASEGT. This CDR3 region has 16 residues. Trimming took 4 bases from V and 1 from J, leaving 13 bases between them. CDR3 region: CASSGVYRGTNEKLFF. CDR3 coding DNA: TGTGCCAGCAGTGGCGTATATCGGGGAACTAATGAAAAACTGTTTTTT.

The rearrangement uses TRBV7-2 and TRBJ1-5; 8 positions agree with TRBD1. The germline gives CDR1 SGHTA, CDR2 FQGNSA. This CDR3 region has 18 residues. Trimming took 0 bases from V and 6 from J; bases not matched to a gene: 13. The DNA for the CDR3 is TGTGCCAGCAGCTTAGCTCCCCATGACAGGGGCTATAGTCAGCCCCAGCATTTT. This encodes CASSLAPHDRGYSQPQHF. Drawing the rest from reference TRBV7-2 and TRBJ1-5, the complete variable domain is GAGVSQSPSNKVTEKGKDVELRCDPISGHTALYWYRQSLGQGLEFLIYFQGNSAPDKSGLPSDRFSAERTGGSVSTLTIQRTQQEDSAVYLCASSLAPHDRGYSQPQHFGDGTRLSIL.

J is TRBJ2-1 and V is TRBV11-2, with 10 bases that match TRBD2. The trim removed 0 bases at V and 2 bases at J, leaving 10 bases unmatched. The CDR3 has 19 amino acids. CDR1 is SGHAT, CDR2 FQNNGV, per germline. CDR3 region: CASSLEPAGGTHTYNEQFF. CDR3 nucleotides: TGTGCCAGCAGCTTAGAACCAGCGGGGGGGACCCACACCTACAATGAGCAGTTCTTC.

The chain recombines TRBV6-5 with TRBJ2-2; a possible D gene is TRBD2 (6 bases). The CDR3 has 15 residues. The ends were cut back, 4 bases at V and 5 bases at J, with 14 bases in the middle. In germline, CDR1 is MNHEY, CDR2 SVGAGI. In nucleotides, the CDR3 is TGTGCCAGCAGTTCCCGGACTAAAGGGACCGGGGAGCTGTTTTTT. It is translated as CASSSRTKGTGELFF.

The V and J genes are TRBV5-1 and TRBJ2-2, with 8 bases matching TRBD2. The germline V gene encodes CDR1 SGHRS and CDR2 YFSETQ. This CDR3 has 16 amino acids. J lost 5 bases, V lost 1 base, and 7 bases had no gene match. The CDR3 here is CASSLSGGGRTGELFF. Written as DNA, the CDR3 is TGCGCCAGCAGCTTGTCGGGAGGGGGAAGAACCGGGGAGCTGTTTTTT.

The chain links TRBV18 to TRBJ2-7; D is perhaps TRBD2 (5 bases). This CDR3 is built from 12 residues. V was trimmed by 4 bases and J by 7 bases, leaving 11 bases between them. Germline loops: CDR1 KGHSH, CDR2 LQKENI. The DNA for the CDR3 is TGTGCCAGCTCACTCCTAACGGGGGAGCAGTACTTC. It translates to CASSLLTGEQYF.

This clone occurred once. V and J are TRBV4-2 and TRBJ2-1; no clear D. The CDR3 is 16 amino acids. The V gene lost 1 base and the J gene lost 0 bases, with 10 bases spanning the gap. Germline V gene data show CDR1 as LGHNA and CDR2 as YNFKEQ. The CDR3 DNA is TGTGCCAGCAGCCAAGTTCTACCTAGCTCCTACAATGAGCAGTTCTTC. This translates into CASSQVLPSSYNEQFF.

This rearrangement joins TRBV29-1 to TRBJ2-3; no definite D call. This CDR3 is 12 amino acids long. Deletions cut 2 bases from V and 2 bases from J, with 5 bases between. Germline assignment: CDR1 SQVTM and CDR2 ANQGSEA. This CDR3 is CSVELSTDTQYF. The CDR3 coding sequence is TGCAGCGTTGAATTATCCACAGATACGCAGTATTTT.

V usage is TRBV15 and J usage is TRBJ1-3; TRBD1 is a possible D gene (6 bases). From germline, CDR1 is LNHNV and CDR2 YYDKDF (reference sequence). The CDR3 covers 14 residues. V dropped 1 base and J dropped 7 bases, with 11 bases sitting between them. The CDR3: CATSRGTAGNTIYF. The CDR3 DNA reads TGTGCCACCAGCAGAGGGACAGCCGGGAACACCATATATTTT.

The chain couples TRBV18 to TRBJ2-3; 9 bases map to TRBD1. This CDR3 has 15 amino acids. Trimming removed 2 bases from V and 3 bases from J; junction bases left unmatched: 3. Per germline, CDR1 KGHSH and CDR2 LQKENI. Here the CDR3 reads CASSPYRGLTDTQYF. The CDR3 nucleotides are TGTGCCAGCTCACCATACAGGGGGCTAACAGATACGCAGTATTTT.

The rearrangement joins TRBV13 to TRBJ1-4; weak D call: TRBD1 (5 bases). CDR1 and CDR2 from the germline V gene are PRHDT and FYEKMQ (reference sequence). The CDR3 is 16 amino acids. V dropped 0 bases and J dropped 1 base, with 9 bases sitting between them. The CDR3 protein is CASSLGRRGTNEKLFF. The DNA for the CDR3 is TGTGCCAGCAGCTTAGGCCGGAGGGGAACTAATGAAAAACTGTTTTTT.

The J gene is TRBJ1-4, the V gene TRBV15, with 7 bases fitting TRBD1. The CDR3 has 19 residues. The germline gives CDR1 LNHNV, CDR2 YYDKDF (reference sequence). Losses at the gene ends were 0 bases for V and 7 bases for J; bases not matched to a gene: 17. CDR3 loop: CATSRDLGETRGRGEKLFF. DNA for the CDR3: TGTGCCACCAGCAGAGATCTGGGAGAAACAAGGGGGCGAGGTGAAAAACTGTTTTTT.

The chain couples TRBV5-1 to TRBJ2-3; D is possibly TRBD2 (5 bases). This CDR3 is built from 13 residues. The germline V gene encodes CDR1 SGHRS and CDR2 YFSETQ. Trimming removed 9 bases from V and 0 bases from J, with 11 bases in between. CDR3 nucleotide sequence: TGCGCCACCGGAGGCCGCAGCACAGATACGCAGTATTTT. It specifies CATGGRSTDTQYF.

This clone has more than one count but fewer than ten. The chain is built from TRBV4-1 and TRBJ1-5; weak D call: TRBD1 (5 bases). Germline V gene data show CDR1 as MGHRA and CDR2 as YSYEKL. Trimming shortened V by 0 bases and J by 4 bases, and 10 bases separated the two germline ends. The CDR3 contains 15 residues. CDR3 nucleotides: TGCGCCAGCAGCCAAGAGGGAAGGGGTAATCAGCCCCAGCATTTT. This gives the protein CASSQEGRGNQPQHF.

The V gene is TRBV2, the J gene TRBJ2-7; D possibly corresponds to TRBD1 (6 bases). The germline V gene has CDR1 SNHLY and CDR2 FYNNEI. This CDR3 is built from 13 residues. The V end was cut by 6 bases, the J end by 7 bases, with 16 bases between. The CDR3 DNA sequence: TGTGCCAGCAGCCCCGAGGGACATATGGAGCAGTACTTC. Encoded protein: CASSPEGHMEQYF.